This TCR beta chain appears in the sequencing data of a study of Ad26.COV2.S vaccination and SARS-CoV-2 variants. Stated treatment: approximately 18 received Ad26.COV2.S at low or high dose, single or two shots; about 5 received placebo; per-sample allocation not given. Day 63 after the first vaccine or placebo injection was the time point for sampling. Sequencing used immunoSEQ multiplex PCR; TCRdb keeps in-frame clones, though not all of them. Seen here are around 450,000 clones, 89% observed once, and the top ten hold 2% to 3%. The length of the CDR3 is 16 residues. CDR1 is MNHNY and CDR2 is SVGAGI in the germline V gene (reference sequence). V was shortened by 0 bases and J by 5 bases, with 13 bases between the two germline ends.

The receptor was isolated from a person between 18 and 60 years old who received the Ad26.COV2.S COVID-19 vaccine or a placebo. Sequenced here: peripheral blood, sampled in a trial of Ad26.COV2.S vaccine versus placebo. The chain uses TRBV6-6 and TRBJ2-2; D not certain. CDR3 DNA sequence: TGTGCCAGCAGTTACTCGTCCGACTTCCGAACCGGGGAGCTGTTTTTT. Translated: CASSYSSDFRTGELFF.